This TCR beta chain is from a study of T cell responses to AZD1222 COVID-19 vaccine. Study observations and caveats: Of spike-specific TCRs, nearly half reportedly target regions left unmutated in variants. Spike-specific TCR breadth and depth grew following two AZD1222 doses. It should be noted that donors were predominantly white British and more often female, and clonal diversity was possibly underestimated. CD4 TCRs associated with vaccination spanned spike, dominating at 160-218 and 743-854.

Notes on this clone: Antigen unknown.

Germline-derived CDR1 and CDR2 are KGHSH and LQKENI. The CDR3 contains 16 residues. The V segment lost 5 bases and the J segment 4 bases; nucleotides outside the gene matches: 10. The protocol was immunoSEQ multiplex PCR, while the TCRdb copy is restricted to in-frame clones and leaves out a portion. The table lists about 140,000 clones, roughly 88% of them singletons. The J gene is TRBJ1-3, the V gene TRBV18; TRBD1 aligns across 8 bases. This TCR was sampled from an adult in good health. The specimen was peripheral blood, collected on day 0 of AZD1222 vaccination. The CDR3 sequence is CASSSGTGWSGNTIYF. In DNA, the CDR3 is TGTGCCAGCTCATCCGGGACAGGATGGTCGGGAAACACCATATATTTT.